This T cell receptor (beta chain) came from a study of T cell responses to AZD1222 COVID-19 vaccine. About the study: Second-dose timings of about 4 or about 12 weeks were pooled.

Libraries were prepared by immunoSEQ multiplex PCR; TCRdb keeps only in-frame clonotypes and omits some of them. The table has 100,000 to 150,000 clones, roughly 84% seen once. The CDR3 runs to 15 residues. The chain employs TRBV21-1 and TRBJ1-4; the DNA was not used to check the table's D call, TRBD1. TRBV21-1 is assigned pseudogene status. The source is an adult in good health. The sample was peripheral blood, taken on day 0 of AZD1222 vaccination. The CDR3 spells CASSKVPPVWLKLFF. CDR3 in DNA: TGTGCCAGCAGCAAAGTACCTCCTGTTTGGCTTAAACTGTTTTTT.